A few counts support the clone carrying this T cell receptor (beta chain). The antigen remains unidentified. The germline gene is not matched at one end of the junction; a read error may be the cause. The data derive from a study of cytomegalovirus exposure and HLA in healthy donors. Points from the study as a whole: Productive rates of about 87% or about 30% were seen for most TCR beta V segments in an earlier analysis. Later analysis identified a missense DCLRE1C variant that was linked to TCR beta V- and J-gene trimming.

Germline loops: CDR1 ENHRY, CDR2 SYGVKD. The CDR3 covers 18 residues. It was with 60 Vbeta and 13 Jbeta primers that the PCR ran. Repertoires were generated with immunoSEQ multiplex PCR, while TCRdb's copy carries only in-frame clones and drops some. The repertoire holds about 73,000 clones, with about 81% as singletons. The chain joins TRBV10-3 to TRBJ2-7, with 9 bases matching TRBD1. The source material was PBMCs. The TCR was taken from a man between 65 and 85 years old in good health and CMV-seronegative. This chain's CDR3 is CAISEYNFTGGDSHEQYF. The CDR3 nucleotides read TGTGCCATCAGTGAGTACAACTTTACAGGGGGCGACTCCCACGAGCAGTACTTC.